The following is a T cell receptor beta chain sequence with its context. The antigen is unknown. The junction departs from germline at one end; a sequencing error may be responsible. The data were taken from a study of stem cell transplantation in POMP-related autoinflammatory disease. On the study more broadly: Defective thymoproteasomes were hypothesized to impair CD8+ T-cell positive selection. Before transplant: CD4+ naive skewing, low CD8+ proportions, reduced cytokine secretion. Study-level points and caveats: Fewer unique TRB V-J gene pairings were identified in patients with PRAID. A trend toward lower repertoire diversity and greater clonality appeared in every analyzed T-cell subset of PRAID patients.

Germline V gene sequence: CDR1 SGHAT, CDR2 FQDESV (reference sequence). This CDR3 has 14 amino acids. Sequencing was performed with immunoSEQ multiplex PCR; in TCRdb, only in-frame clones are kept and a portion is missing. The data contain roughly 28,000 clones, around 86% of them singletons. The receptor comes from a human donor with POMP-related autoinflammation and immune dysregulation (PRAID). The chain links TRBV11-1 to TRBJ2-3, with 7 bases lining up with TRBD1. Material: CD4+ T cells from PBMCs, obtained before stem cell transplantation. CDR3 DNA: TGTGCCAGCAGCGGACAACCTCCGGGACAGAAGGGGGATTTT. Its protein product is CASSGQPPGQKGDF.